The 7 T cell receptor beta chains below all came from one sample that was sequenced in a study of shared clonotypes between healthy human individuals. Data came from immunoSEQ multiplex PCR; TCRdb stores just in-frame clones and leaves some out. This sample has fewer than 1.4 million clones, with about 84% found just once. Sample: memory CD4+ T cells from PBMCs. Subset given: CD45RA-negative fraction. These receptors were collected from a man younger than 30 in good health. Some clones in this sample may be carry-over from other donors' samples.

This rearrangement joins TRBV7-2 to TRBJ2-1, with TRBD2 identical over 10 bases. The germline V gene encodes CDR1 SGHTA and CDR2 FQGNSA. This CDR3 spans 15 amino acids. J lost 9 bases, V lost 1 base, and 6 bases had no gene match. CDR3 residues: CASSLGSGRGAEQFF. Written as DNA, the CDR3 is TGTGCCAGCAGCTTAGGGAGCGGGAGGGGCGCTGAGCAGTTCTTC.

This clone was recorded a few times. The chain carries TRBV5-4 and TRBJ2-1; D is perhaps TRBD2 (6 bases). Trimming took off 4 bases at V and 10 bases at J, with 12 bases between the two ends. This CDR3 is built from 12 residues. CDR1 and CDR2 (germline): SGHNT, YYREEE (reference sequence). CDR3 in DNA: TGTGCCAGCAGCAAACTAAGCGGGGAGCAGTTCTTC. This encodes CASSKLSGEQFF.

This clone was observed once. The DNA of the CDR3 is TGTGCCAGCAGGTCCGTGTCCGAGCAGTACTTC. Its protein is CASRSVSEQYF. This chain connects TRBV28 to TRBJ2-7; D uncertain. The length of the CDR3 is 11 residues. From germline, CDR1 is MDHEN and CDR2 SYDVKM. V was clipped by 6 bases and J by 6 bases, with 9 bases between them.

The chain combines TRBV7-2 with TRBJ1-1; maybe TRBD1 (6 bases). CDR1 SGHTA and CDR2 FQGNSA come from the germline V gene. This CDR3 contains 15 residues. Trimming shortened V by 3 bases and J by 5 bases, and 16 bases separated the two germline ends. This chain's CDR3 is CASSLVQGLGTEAFF. The CDR3, as DNA: TGTGCCAGCAGCTTGGTGCAGGGGTTGGGAACTGAAGCTTTCTTT.

This chain connects TRBV30 to TRBJ2-5; the match to TRBD2 covers 10 bases. The end of the DNA fits TRBJ2-7 better, so the J call may be wrong. The CDR3 spans 17 residues. Germline CDR1 reads GTSNPN; CDR2 reads SVGIG (reference sequence). The CDR3 is CAWSVDPSGSPTYEQYF. CDR3 DNA: TGTGCCTGGAGTGTCGATCCTAGCGGGAGTCCTACCTACGAGCAGTACTTC.

The chain links TRBV28 to TRBJ1-1; 10 nucleotides align to TRBD1. The CDR3 is 15 amino acids. V lost 8 bases to trimming and J lost 1 base; unmatched junction nucleotides: 7. CDR1 is MDHEN, CDR2 SYDVKM, per germline. DNA of the CDR3: TGTGCCAGCCTCGGGACAGGGGTGGCGAACACTGAAGCTTTCTTT. Encoded protein: CASLGTGVANTEAFF.

Turning to this clone: In the same sample, other DNA sequences code for this CDR3. The chain is built from TRBV18 and TRBJ2-3; D is unclear. V lost 3 bases and J 6 bases, leaving 4 bases between the germline ends. Germline values: CDR1 KGHSH, CDR2 LQKENI. This CDR3 is 11 amino acids long. The CDR3: CASSPTDTQYF. In nucleotides, the CDR3 is TGTGCCAGCTCACCTACGGATACGCAGTATTTT.